The 12 T cell receptor beta chains presented below share a single source sample, sequenced in a study of T cell repertoires in ileal Crohn's disease. Profiling relied on immunoSEQ multiplex PCR, and the TCRdb table lists in-frame clones only, not all of them. The sample has about 4,900 clones, over 75% seen once. The sequencing sample was made of ileal tissue. The receptor set was obtained from an adult with Crohn's disease.

The V and J genes are TRBV28 and TRBJ1-2; 8 bases align to TRBD1. Looked up from germline, CDR1 is MDHEN and CDR2 is SYDVKM. There are 13 residues in the CDR3. With 4 bases clipped from V and 5 bases from J, the junction kept 3 bases outside the gene matches. The CDR3 DNA sequence: TGTGCCAGCAGTTGGACAGGGAGATATGGCTACACCTTC. Translation: CASSWTGRYGYTF.

This chain joins TRBV2 and TRBJ2-1; 16 bases fit TRBD2. V shed 3 bases, J shed 8 bases, and the junction held 10 bases outside the gene matches. From germline, CDR1 is SNHLY and CDR2 FYNNEI. The CDR3 contains 18 residues. The CDR3, as DNA: TGTGCCAGCAGTGACCGGGGACTAGCGGGGGGGTCTATCGATGAGCAGTTCTTC. This gives the protein CASSDRGLAGGSIDEQFF.

A single count supports this clone. The V and J genes are TRBV14 and TRBJ2-7; 8 bases map to TRBD1. The germline V gene has CDR1 SGHDN and CDR2 FVKESK. The CDR3 extends over 20 amino acids. The V gene end was trimmed by 1 base and the J gene end by 2 bases; junction bases not matched to a gene: 19. Written as DNA, the CDR3 is TGTGCCAGCAGCCAAGGTCACGGACAGGGCACAAAAATCCCAGCCTACGAGCAGTACTTC. Amino acids: CASSQGHGQGTKIPAYEQYF.

This clone showed up just once. The rearrangement uses TRBV29-1 and TRBJ1-2; unclear D gene. Germline V CDR1 and CDR2: SQVTM, ANQGSEA. CDR3 length equals 13 residues. Deletions cut 7 bases from V and 1 base from J, with 13 bases between. The CDR3 DNA reads as TGCAGCGCCACGGCAACGGGTAACTATGGCTACACCTTC. Protein sequence: CSATATGNYGYTF.

This chain uses TRBV11-2 with TRBJ2-7; D might be TRBD1 (6 bases). Germline-derived CDR1 and CDR2 are SGHAT and FQNNGV. The CDR3 runs 14 residues. Trimming took 5 bases from V and 6 from J, leaving 17 bases between them. The CDR3 loop is CASSRDLTGREQYF. DNA of the CDR3: TGTGCCAGCAGCCGGGATCTCACAGGGCGCGAGCAGTACTTC.

J is TRBJ2-5 and V is TRBV5-1; D gene ambiguous. V lost 4 bases, J lost 5 bases, and 15 bases lay in between. Germline CDR1 is SGHRS and CDR2 is YFSETQ. This CDR3 region has 14 residues. The CDR3 DNA is TGCGCCAGCAGCCAACTCTCGGGTTCGGAGACCCAGTACTTC. Translated, it gives CASSQLSGSETQYF.

The V and J genes are TRBV5-5 and TRBJ2-1; 9 bases map to TRBD1. Germline-derived CDR1 and CDR2 are SGHKS and YYEKEE (reference sequence). The CDR3 is made up of 15 amino acids. J was trimmed by 1 base and V by 5 bases; bases with no gene match: 4. The CDR3 DNA reads TGTGCCAGCAGATCGACAGGGGGTTCCTACAATGAGCAGTTCTTC. The encoded protein is CASRSTGGSYNEQFF. Using reference TRBV5-5 and TRBJ2-1 for the parts outside the CDR3, the full variable domain is DAGVTQSPTHLIKTRGQQVTLRCSPISGHKSVSWYQQVLGQGPQFIFQYYEKEERGRGNFPDRFSARQFPNYSSELNVNALLLGDSALYLCASRSTGGSYNEQFFGPGTRLTVL.

V gene TRBV5-5 combines with J gene TRBJ1-2; D not resolved. From germline, CDR1 is SGHKS and CDR2 YYEKEE (reference sequence). Deletions cut 3 bases from V and 0 bases from J, with 9 bases between. CDR3 length: 14 amino acids. The CDR3 region has the DNA TGTGCCAGCAGCTCCCGGAGAGCTAACTATGGCTACACCTTC. Amino acids: CASSSRRANYGYTF.

The chain has TRBV7-9 and TRBJ1-2; D is unresolved. Trimming took 0 bases from V and 1 from J, leaving 6 bases between them. The CDR3 is 14 residues long. Per the germline V gene, CDR1 is SEHNR and CDR2 is FQNEAQ (reference sequence). CDR3 in amino acids: CASSLAVINYGYTF. The CDR3 nucleotides read TGTGCCAGCAGCTTAGCTGTCATTAACTATGGCTACACCTTC.

The rearrangement links TRBV5-1 to TRBJ1-1, with TRBD1 as a possible D gene (6 bases). CDR3 length: 15 residues. Germline lookup yields CDR1 SGHRS and CDR2 YFSETQ. V lost 5 bases, J lost 1 base, and 15 bases lay in between. The CDR3 loop reads CASRWDGRGNTEAFF. DNA of the CDR3: TGCGCCAGCAGATGGGACGGCAGGGGGAACACTGAAGCTTTCTTT.

The CDR3 spells CASSYVAGGPDTQYF. As DNA, the CDR3 is TGTGCCAGCAGTTACGTTGCGGGGGGGCCAGATACGCAGTATTTT. The V gene is TRBV6-5, the J gene TRBJ2-3; 9 bases agree with TRBD2. Per the germline V gene, CDR1 is MNHEY and CDR2 is SVGAGI. The CDR3 runs to 15 residues. Germline trimming cut 2 bases from V and 4 bases from J; bases unmatched to any gene: 4.

The rearrangement links TRBV28 to TRBJ2-7; the D is unclear. The germline V and J ends were trimmed by 6 bases and 2 bases, with 17 bases remaining between them. This CDR3 has 15 amino acids. Germline V gene lookup returns CDR1 MDHEN and CDR2 SYDVKM. Here the CDR3 reads CASSPRGHTPYEQYF. Written as DNA, the CDR3 is TGTGCCAGCAGCCCAAGAGGTCACACACCCTACGAGCAGTACTTC.